This T cell receptor (beta chain) was found in a study of blood T cells in healthy people across ages. Study at large: Per two T cells, about one barcoded beta molecule was captured through template switching. Study-wide findings and caveats: The donors' CMV status was not determined, possibly confounding changes in expanded clonotypes. It was held that diversity estimates obtained from one million T cells represented underestimates.

This clonotype was observed a handful of times. Its antigen is unidentified. Deletions cut 2 bases from V and 8 bases from J, with 15 bases between. Germline V gene data show CDR1 as DFQATT and CDR2 as SNEGSKA (reference sequence). This CDR3 comprises 14 residues. Through a sample-barcoded 5' primer and a J-beta primer mix, a second PCR was run for roughly 6 to 11 cycles. TCRdb re-called the 5' RACE reads through MiXCR, storing one row per CDR3 protein. The table records fewer than 750,000 distinct CDR3 sequences, about 45% of them present only once. This receptor was identified in a man older than 75 in good health. Sequenced: blood. The chain has TRBV20-1 and TRBJ1-4; D possibly corresponds to TRBD1 (5 bases). The CDR3 nucleotides are TGCAGTGCTAGAAGTGCAGGGAGAAGGGAAAAACTGTTTTTT. Translation gives CSARSAGRREKLFF.